This paragraph reports one T cell receptor (beta chain). What it binds is unknown. The sample belongs to a study of beta chain features in type 1 diabetes. Study details: Sorted cells, 107,917,701 in number, were examined across all samples.

Of the isolated RNA, all was reverse transcribed, and so the sequenced material was expressed TCRB transcripts. Method: immunoSEQ multiplex PCR; TCRdb's copy keeps in-frame clones and lacks some. The table records about 900,000 clones, roughly a sixth of them present only once. Points from the study as a whole: Across patients, naive, central memory and Treg TCRB repertoires exhibited apparently greater similarity than was observed across healthy donors.

CDR1 and CDR2 (germline): MDHEN, SYDVKM. Trimming left V 5 bases short and J 3 bases short, with 16 bases between. The CDR3 spans 15 residues. This receptor was obtained from a woman aged 18 to 35 in good health. The chain joins TRBV28 to TRBJ2-5; D remains unclear. Material for sequencing was naive CD4+ T cells from blood. This CDR3 reads CASSVLGNSEETQYF. In nucleotides, the CDR3 is TGTGCCAGCAGTGTTTTAGGGAACTCCGAAGAGACCCAGTACTTC.